The 30 T cell receptor beta chains in this list originate from one sample, sequenced in a study of relationships among human T cell subsets (TCRdb year 2010). The method behind the library was multiplex PCR. The sample was run on a 454 GS FLX. Semiquantitative ARM-PCR was used to amplify the TCR alpha and beta CDR3 regions from mRNA. In ARM-PCR, tagged nested gene-specific primers were applied first, and communal superprimers then carried out the exponential amplification. Clones were called with MiXCR by TCRdb after fastp trimmed the public reads at Q25, and only in-frame beta chains were retained. Entries that share a CDR3 protein sequence are merged under the most common genes and DNA. In this sample the table shows thousands of distinct CDR3 sequences, about 55% of which occur a single time. Around 5.3% of the sample goes to the ten largest clones. From the CD45RA-negative fraction, CD45RA-RO+ cells were selected as memory T cells using anti-CD45RO beads.

The sample taken for sequencing was memory T cells sorted from blood. Reading the label with the study, this specimen's cell subset or site is: CD45RA-RO+ memory T cells. These receptors originate from a man aged 40-49 years in good health.

V usage is TRBV5-1 and J usage is TRBJ1-5; 8 bases map to TRBD1. The CDR3 runs to 14 residues. Trimming cost V 4 bases and J 2 bases; bases outside gene matches: 2. Germline values: CDR1 SGHRS, CDR2 YFSETQ. The CDR3 region is CASSVTGGNQPQHF. CDR3 coding DNA: TGCGCCAGCAGCGTGACAGGGGGCAATCAGCCCCAGCATTTT.

In regard to this clonotype: A read error may explain this, as a much larger clone is one base away. The chain links TRBV27 to TRBJ2-7, with D possibly matching TRBD1 (6 bases). V lost 10 bases and J lost 7, with 17 bases in between. The CDR3 sequence is 12 residues long. Per the germline V gene, CDR1 is MNHEY and CDR2 is SMNVEV (reference sequence). The CDR3 DNA sequence: TGTGCCAACAAGGGACACCATAGGGAGCAGTACTTC. Protein product: CANKGHHREQYF.

The chain combines TRBV29-1 with TRBJ2-5, with D uncertain. This CDR3 region has 12 residues. The V and J ends lost 4 bases and 1 base respectively, with 7 bases between them. Germline V gene sequence: CDR1 SQVTM, CDR2 ANQGSEA. The CDR3 loop reads CSVAQLQETQYF. The CDR3, as DNA: TGCAGCGTTGCGCAGCTCCAAGAGACCCAGTACTTC. Full variable domain (outside the CDR3, taken from reference TRBV29-1 and TRBJ2-5): SAVISQKPSRDICQRGTSLTIQCQVDSQVTMMFWYRQQPGQSLTLIATANQGSEATYESGFVIDKFPISRPNLTFSTLTVSNMSPEDSSIYLCSVAQLQETQYFGPGTRLLVL.

The rearrangement uses TRBV6-5 and TRBJ2-1; 8 bases line up with TRBD1. J lost 4 bases, V lost 0 bases, and 8 bases had no gene match. Germline V gene lookup returns CDR1 MNHEY and CDR2 SVGAGI. This CDR3 is 17 amino acids long. For the CDR3, the DNA is TGTGCCAGCAGTTACTCGAGTGGCAGGGGGCTGTACAATGAGCAGTTCTTC. The encoded protein is CASSYSSGRGLYNEQFF.

This chain connects TRBV20-1 to TRBJ1-6; a possible D gene is TRBD1 (5 bases). The CDR3 consists of 15 residues. Per the germline V gene, CDR1 is DFQATT and CDR2 is SNEGSKA (reference sequence). V gave up 0 bases and J gave up 7 bases, with 13 bases separating them. The CDR3 bases are TGCAGTGCTAGAGAGGTAGCAGGGTACAATTCACCCCTCCACTTT. It is translated as CSAREVAGYNSPLHF.

This clonotype has more than one count but fewer than ten. This chain links TRBV5-1 with TRBJ1-2; no clear D. Between the trimmed V and J ends, which lost 2 bases and 3 bases, there was a span of 11 bases. Looked up from germline, CDR1 is SGHRS and CDR2 is YFSETQ. CDR3 length equals 14 residues. The CDR3 spells CASSLGSDYYGYTF. CDR3 nucleotide sequence: TGCGCCAGCAGCTTAGGGTCGGATTACTATGGCTACACCTTC.

The chain combines TRBV4-2 with TRBJ2-1; TRBD2 matches at 13 bases. Germline trimming cut 1 base from V and 9 bases from J; bases unmatched to any gene: 3. The germline gives CDR1 LGHNA, CDR2 YNFKEQ. CDR3 size: 15 residues. For the CDR3, the DNA is TGTGCCAGCAGCCAAGGACTAGCGGGAGGAGTTGAGCAGTTCTTC. Encoded protein: CASSQGLAGGVEQFF.

The chain carries TRBV29-1 and TRBJ2-5, with 9 bases aligning to TRBD1. The length of the CDR3 is 14 residues. After removal of 3 bases from V and 5 bases from J, the junction contained 7 bases not matched to a gene. Germline CDR1 SQVTM, CDR2 ANQGSEA. CDR3 DNA sequence: TGCAGCGTTGACGGGACAGGGAGCTACGAGACCCAGTACTTC. Its protein is CSVDGTGSYETQYF.

The sample holds one count of this clonotype. The chain couples TRBV6-5 to TRBJ1-3; TRBD1 might be the D (6 bases). The CDR3 is made up of 16 amino acids. Trimming took 5 bases from V and 3 from J, leaving 17 bases between them. The germline V gene has CDR1 MNHEY and CDR2 SVGAGI. The CDR3 loop is CASSLRDTGRGNTIYF. The CDR3 DNA follows: TGTGCCAGCAGTCTACGGGACACGGGACGTGGAAACACCATATATTTT.

The chain recombines TRBV20-1 with TRBJ2-7; D is possibly TRBD1 or TRBD2 (5 bases each). Germline V gene data show CDR1 as DFQATT and CDR2 as SNEGSKA (reference sequence). The CDR3 covers 15 residues. V lost 1 base, J lost 3 bases, and 16 bases lay in between. The DNA for the CDR3 is TGCAGTGCTAGAGTCCAAGGAGGACAAATCTACGAGCAGTACTTC. This gives the protein CSARVQGGQIYEQYF.

The chain links TRBV28 to TRBJ1-4, with TRBD1 matching 7 bases. From germline, CDR1 is MDHEN and CDR2 SYDVKM. The CDR3 is 14 residues long. V was clipped by 6 bases and J by 8 bases; unmatched bases: 9. CDR3 region: CASRSTGVGEKLFF. The CDR3 DNA reads as TGTGCCAGCAGATCAACAGGGGTCGGGGAAAAACTGTTTTTT.

The chain uses TRBV28 and TRBJ2-1; D uncertain. Germline V CDR1 and CDR2: MDHEN, SYDVKM. CDR3 size: 13 residues. The V end was cut by 6 bases, the J end by 2 bases, with 8 bases between. The CDR3 region is CASSQGTYNEQFF. CDR3 nucleotide sequence: TGTGCCAGCAGCCAAGGGACCTACAATGAGCAGTTCTTC.

This clonotype has only a few counts. The chain uses TRBV5-1 and TRBJ2-1; weak D call: TRBD2 (6 bases). The V gene's germline CDR1 is SGHRS and CDR2 YFSETQ. The V end lost 4 bases, the J end lost 7 bases, and 21 bases lay between the germline ends. The CDR3 runs 16 residues. CDR3 nucleotides: TGCGCCAGCAGCCCCATAAGCCCCGAGGAGGGAAATGAGCAGTTCTTC. This gives the protein CASSPISPEEGNEQFF. Drawing the rest from reference TRBV5-1 and TRBJ2-1, the complete variable domain is KAGVTQTPRYLIKTRGQQVTLSCSPISGHRSVSWYQQTPGQGLQFLFEYFSETQRNKGNFPGRFSGRQFSNSRSEMNVSTLELGDSALYLCASSPISPEEGNEQFFGPGTRLTVL.

This clonotype turned up a few times. The chain is built from TRBV20-1 and TRBJ1-4; D uncertain. Germline CDR1 reads DFQATT; CDR2 reads SNEGSKA (reference sequence). The CDR3 sequence is 12 residues long. Deletions cut 6 bases from V and 10 bases from J, with 15 bases between. CDR3 nucleotide sequence: TGCAGTGCGAGACGGAGTGCGGGAAAACTGTTTTTT. It codes for CSARRSAGKLFF.

Remarks on this clonotype: Compared with germline, one end of the junction differs, possibly owing to a read error. The chain couples TRBV20-1 to TRBJ2-5, with D maybe TRBD1 (5 bases). The CDR3 loop spans 12 amino acids. CDR1 and CDR2 from the germline V gene are DFQATT and SNEGSKA (reference sequence). The CDR3 coding sequence is TGCAGTGCTGGAGACAGTCGTGAGACCCAGTACTTC. Translation: CSAGDSRETQYF.

This clonotype was found a few times. The chain has TRBV6-1 and TRBJ1-2; 7 bases match TRBD1. The CDR3 is 14 residues long. After removal of 3 bases from V and 4 bases from J, the junction contained 5 bases not matched to a gene. Germline V gene lookup returns CDR1 MNHNS and CDR2 SASEGT. CDR3 region: CASSDPTGLYGYTF. CDR3 bases: TGTGCCAGCAGTGACCCGACAGGGCTCTATGGCTACACCTTC.

This chain connects TRBV10-3 to TRBJ1-2; D is ambiguous. V gave up 0 bases and J gave up 3 bases, with 5 bases separating them. Germline V CDR1 and CDR2: ENHRY, SYGVKD. The CDR3 covers 13 residues. CDR3 protein: CAISESAYYGYTF. The CDR3 DNA follows: TGTGCCATCAGTGAGTCGGCGTACTATGGCTACACCTTC.

The chain combines TRBV14 with TRBJ2-3; the D gene could be TRBD1 or TRBD2 (5 bases each). CDR1 and CDR2 from the germline V gene are SGHDN and FVKESK. The V end was cut by 6 bases, the J end by 3 bases, with 19 bases between. This CDR3 region has 16 residues. The CDR3 loop is CASSLGTKRVTDTQYF. The CDR3 nucleotides read TGTGCCAGCAGTCTCGGGACCAAGAGGGTGACAGATACGCAGTATTTT.

This clonotype was seen only a few times. The chain joins TRBV29-1 to TRBJ2-7; D perhaps matches TRBD2 (5 bases). This CDR3 spans 12 amino acids. Germline V gene lookup returns CDR1 SQVTM and CDR2 ANQGSEA. Trimming removed 3 bases at V and 4 bases at J, with 10 bases between. CDR3 protein: CSVESSRYEQYF. Written as DNA, the CDR3 is TGCAGCGTTGAGTCTAGCCGGTACGAGCAGTACTTC.

The chain combines TRBV6-2 or TRBV6-3 with TRBJ1-1; the D is unclear. The V end lost 7 bases, the J end lost 1 base, and 7 bases lay between the germline ends. The CDR3 has 12 residues. CDR1 is MNHEY, CDR2 SVGEGT, per germline. The CDR3 protein is CASKFGNTEAFF. The DNA of the CDR3 is TGTGCCAGCAAGTTCGGGAACACTGAAGCTTTCTTT.

This chain connects TRBV4-1 to TRBJ2-1; TRBD2 matches 7 bases. V lost 0 bases, J lost 9 bases, and 2 bases stayed unmatched. Germline V gives CDR1 MGHRA, CDR2 YSYEKL. The CDR3 is made up of 13 amino acids. The DNA of the CDR3 is TGCGCCAGCAGCCAAGATCCTAGCGGTGAGCAGTTCTTC. Amino acid sequence: CASSQDPSGEQFF.

The genes are TRBV20-1 and TRBJ2-3, with D possibly matching TRBD2 (6 bases). This CDR3 is 13 amino acids long. CDR1 is DFQATT and CDR2 is SNEGSKA in the germline V gene (reference sequence). Between the trimmed V and J ends, which lost 7 bases and 0 bases, there was a span of 11 bases. The CDR3 reads CSGAGSSTDTQYF. For the CDR3, the DNA is TGCAGTGGGGCGGGGTCTAGCACAGATACGCAGTATTTT.

This rearrangement joins TRBV4-1 to TRBJ2-5; 8 bases line up with TRBD2. After removal of 5 bases from V and 5 bases from J, the junction contained 7 bases not matched to a gene. Germline values: CDR1 MGHRA, CDR2 YSYEKL. This CDR3 comprises 14 residues. The CDR3: CASSISGGSETQYF. The CDR3 region has the DNA TGCGCCAGCAGCATATCGGGGGGGTCGGAGACCCAGTACTTC.

The chain joins TRBV11-2 to TRBJ2-7; no clear D gene. The CDR3 is 17 amino acids. Germline loops: CDR1 SGHAT, CDR2 FQNNGV. V lost 5 bases and J 5 bases, leaving 25 bases between the germline ends. This CDR3 reads CASSKSNSPTTKDEQYF. The CDR3 DNA reads TGTGCCAGCAGCAAATCAAACAGCCCAACTACGAAAGACGAGCAGTACTTC.

CDR3 amino acids: CASSQSTVSYNSPLHF. Here the CDR3 DNA reads TGCGCCAGCAGCCAATCCACAGTCTCCTATAATTCACCCCTCCACTTT. The V call is TRBV4-1, the J call TRBJ1-6; D unclear. The V end lost 2 bases, the J end lost 0 bases, and 8 bases lay between the germline ends. The CDR3 loop spans 16 amino acids. Germline V gene data show CDR1 as MGHRA and CDR2 as YSYEKL.

This clonotype is large (0.1 to 1%). V and J are TRBV20-1 and TRBJ2-7; D perhaps matches TRBD1 (5 bases). V was clipped by 7 bases and J by 2 bases, with 9 bases between them. The CDR3 spans 11 residues. Per the germline V gene, CDR1 is DFQATT and CDR2 is SNEGSKA (reference sequence). The CDR3 loop reads CSGQGAYEQYF. The CDR3 nucleotides are TGCAGTGGCCAAGGGGCCTACGAGCAGTACTTC.

This chain joins TRBV5-6 and TRBJ2-1; D is uncertain. The CDR3 is 11 amino acids. Trimming removed 4 bases at V and 9 bases at J, with 8 bases between. Germline V gene lookup returns CDR1 SGHDT and CDR2 YYEEEE. In DNA form, the CDR3 reads TGTGCCAGCAGCAGGTTAGGTGAGCAGTTCTTC. Its protein is CASSRLGEQFF.

The CDR3 here is CASSLVSAEETQYF. CDR3 DNA: TGCGCCAGCAGCTTGGTTTCAGCTGAAGAGACCCAGTACTTC. V and J are TRBV5-1 and TRBJ2-5; D not certain. Trimming took off 0 bases at V and 3 bases at J, with 9 bases between the two ends. Looked up from germline, CDR1 is SGHRS and CDR2 is YFSETQ. The CDR3 sequence is 14 residues long.

The J gene is TRBJ2-1, the V gene TRBV29-1; 7 bases are shared with TRBD2. The junction had 4 bases not matched to a gene; V was cut back by 1 base and J by 10 bases. The CDR3 consists of 12 residues. The germline V gene encodes CDR1 SQVTM and CDR2 ANQGSEA. DNA of the CDR3: TGCAGCGTTGAAGCAAGCGGGATAGAGCAGTTCTTC. Translating gives CSVEASGIEQFF.

This chain links TRBV5-1 with TRBJ1-3; 11 bases agree with TRBD1. This CDR3 region has 18 residues. Germline V CDR1 and CDR2: SGHRS, YFSETQ. Germline trimming cut 0 bases from V and 2 bases from J; bases unmatched to any gene: 7. DNA of the CDR3: TGCGCCAGCAGCTTGGCCACTTCGGGACAGGGGGCTGGAAACACCATATATTTT. Translation gives CASSLATSGQGAGNTIYF.